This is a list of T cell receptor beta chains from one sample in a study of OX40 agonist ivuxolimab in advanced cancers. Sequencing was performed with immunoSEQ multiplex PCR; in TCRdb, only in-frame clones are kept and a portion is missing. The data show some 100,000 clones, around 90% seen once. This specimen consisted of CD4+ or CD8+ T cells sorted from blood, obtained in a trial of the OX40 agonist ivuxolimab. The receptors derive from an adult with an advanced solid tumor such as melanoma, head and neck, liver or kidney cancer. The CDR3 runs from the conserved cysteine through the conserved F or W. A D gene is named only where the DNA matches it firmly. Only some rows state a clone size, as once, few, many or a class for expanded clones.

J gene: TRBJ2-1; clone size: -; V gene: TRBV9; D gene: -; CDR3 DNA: TGTGCCAGCAGCGTCGGGGGAGCTCTCAATGAGCAGTTCTTC; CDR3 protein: CASSVGGALNEQFF
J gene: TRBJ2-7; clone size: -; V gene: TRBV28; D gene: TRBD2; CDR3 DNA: TGTGCCAGCAGTTTCATCGGACTAGCCAACTACGAGCAGTACTTC; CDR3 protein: CASSFIGLANYEQYF
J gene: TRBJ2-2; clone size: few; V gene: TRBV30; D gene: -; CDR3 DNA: TGTGCCTGGTTAGGGCCTTCAGCTACCGGGGAGCTGTTTTTT; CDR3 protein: CAWLGPSATGELFF
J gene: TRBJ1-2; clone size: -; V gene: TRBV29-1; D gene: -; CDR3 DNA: TGCAGCGCTATGACCGGCTATGGCTACACCTTC; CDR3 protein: CSAMTGYGYTF
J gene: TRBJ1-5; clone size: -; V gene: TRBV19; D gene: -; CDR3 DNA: TGTGCCAGTAGACACGACAGGAATAGCAATCAGCCCCAGCATTTT; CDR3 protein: CASRHDRNSNQPQHF
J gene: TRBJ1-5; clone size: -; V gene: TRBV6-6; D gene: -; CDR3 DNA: TGTGCCAGCAGTTTGGGACGAGGTGAACGGCAGCCCCAGCATTTT; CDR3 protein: CASSLGRGERQPQHF
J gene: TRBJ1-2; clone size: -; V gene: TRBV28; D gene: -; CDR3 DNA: TGTGCCAGCAGTTTGGGGACGAACTATGGCTACACCTTC; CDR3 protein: CASSLGTNYGYTF
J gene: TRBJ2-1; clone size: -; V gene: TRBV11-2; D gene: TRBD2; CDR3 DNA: TGTGCCAGCGGAGGAGCGGGCGGGAGGGCCTCTGAGCAGTTCTTC; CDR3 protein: CASGGAGGRASEQFF
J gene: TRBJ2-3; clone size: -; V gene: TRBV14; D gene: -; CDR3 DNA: TGTGCCAGCAGCCAAGAGGCCTGGGACCGTGTAACAGATACGCAGTATTTT; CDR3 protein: CASSQEAWDRVTDTQYF
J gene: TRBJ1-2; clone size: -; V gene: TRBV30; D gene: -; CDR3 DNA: TGTGCCTGGAGTGAGGCGGACTATGGCTACACCTTC; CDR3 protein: CAWSEADYGYTF
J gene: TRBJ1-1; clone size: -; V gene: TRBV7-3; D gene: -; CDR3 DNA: TGTGCCAGCAGCTATAGAGGGACGGGGAACACTGAAGCTTTCTTT; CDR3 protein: CASSYRGTGNTEAFF
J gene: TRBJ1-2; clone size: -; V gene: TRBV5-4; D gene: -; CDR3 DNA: TGTGCCAGCAGCTTTGACGGGAGAGGCTACACCTTC; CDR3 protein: CASSFDGRGYTF
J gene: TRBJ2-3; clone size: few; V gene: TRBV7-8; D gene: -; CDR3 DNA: TGTGCCAGCCACAGGTGGCGCGTCGGCACAGATACGCAGTATTTT; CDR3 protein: CASHRWRVGTDTQYF
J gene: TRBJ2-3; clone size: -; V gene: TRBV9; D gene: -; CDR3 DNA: TGTGCCAGCAGCGTAATTCAGGGTACGCAGTATTTT; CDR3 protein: CASSVIQGTQYF
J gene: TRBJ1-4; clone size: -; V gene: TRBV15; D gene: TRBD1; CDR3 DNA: TGTGCCACCAGCAGCGACTACAGGGGACGTGCGGCTAATGAAAAACTGTTTTTT; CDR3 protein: CATSSDYRGRAANEKLFF
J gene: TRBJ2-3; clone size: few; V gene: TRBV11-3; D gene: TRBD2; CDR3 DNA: TGTGCCAGCAGTTGGATGCGGGAGGCAGATACGCAGTATTTT; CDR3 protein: CASSWMREADTQYF
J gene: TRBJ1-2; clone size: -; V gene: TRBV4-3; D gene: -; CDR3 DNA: TGCGCCAGCAGCCAAGATCTTACGGGCTACCCTAACTATGGCTACACCTTC; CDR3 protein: CASSQDLTGYPNYGYTF
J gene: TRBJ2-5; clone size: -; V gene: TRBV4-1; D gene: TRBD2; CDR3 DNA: TGCGCCAGCAGCCAAGCAGTAGGATCAGGACTAGCGGGAGGGGGGTTGGAGACCCAGTACTTC; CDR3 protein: CASSQAVGSGLAGGGLETQYF
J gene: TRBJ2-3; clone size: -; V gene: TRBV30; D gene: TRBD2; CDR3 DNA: TGTGCCTCCGGGACTAGCGGGAGCCGGATCTCCACAGATACGCAGTATTTT; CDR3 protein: CASGTSGSRISTDTQYF
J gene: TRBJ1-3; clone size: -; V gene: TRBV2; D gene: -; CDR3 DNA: TGTGCCAGCAGTCTCGTTGCCTCCACGCCGGACACCATATATTTT; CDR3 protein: CASSLVASTPDTIYF
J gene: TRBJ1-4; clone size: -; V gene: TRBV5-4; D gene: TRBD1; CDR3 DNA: TGTGCCAGCAGTTCCGGACAGGGGGGACAGAGCGAAAAACTGTTTTTT; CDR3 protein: CASSSGQGGQSEKLFF
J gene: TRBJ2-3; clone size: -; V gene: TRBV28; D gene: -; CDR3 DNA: TGTGCCAGCAGTTCCCCCGTCGGGCAGGCTAGCACAGATACGCAGTATTTT; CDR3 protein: CASSSPVGQASTDTQYF
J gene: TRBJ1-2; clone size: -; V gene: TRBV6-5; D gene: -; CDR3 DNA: TGTGCCAGCAGTTACCCGACGGGCTTCGGGGGCTACACCTTC; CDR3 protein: CASSYPTGFGGYTF
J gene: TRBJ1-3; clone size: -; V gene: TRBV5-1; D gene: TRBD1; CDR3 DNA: TGCGCCAGCAGCTTGGGACAGGGTCGAAATTCTGGAAACACCATATATTTT; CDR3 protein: CASSLGQGRNSGNTIYF
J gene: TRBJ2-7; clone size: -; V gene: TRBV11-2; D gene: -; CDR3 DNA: TGTGCCAGCAGCTTAGATATCGGAAGCAGTGTTTCCTACGAGCAGTACTTC; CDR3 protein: CASSLDIGSSVSYEQYF
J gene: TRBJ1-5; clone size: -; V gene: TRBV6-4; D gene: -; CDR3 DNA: TGTGCCATTCATCAGCCCCAGCATTTT; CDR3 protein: CAIHQPQHF
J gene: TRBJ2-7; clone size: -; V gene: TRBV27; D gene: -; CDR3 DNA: TGTGCCAGCATGGTGGCATGGAGCTCCTACGAGCAGTACTTC; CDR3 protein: CASMVAWSSYEQYF
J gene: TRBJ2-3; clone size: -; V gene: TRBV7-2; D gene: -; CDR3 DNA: TGTGCCAGCAGCTACCAGGGCACAGATACGCAGTATTTT; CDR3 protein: CASSYQGTDTQYF
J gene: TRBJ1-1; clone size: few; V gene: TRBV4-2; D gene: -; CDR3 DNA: TGTGCCAGCAGCCAAGAGAGCAGGGAGGACACTGAAGCTTTCTTT; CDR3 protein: CASSQESREDTEAFF
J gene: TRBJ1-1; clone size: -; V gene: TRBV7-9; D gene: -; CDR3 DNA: TGTGCCAGCAGCGTACCTCGGGAGGTTGTCGGGAACACTGAAGCTTTCTTT; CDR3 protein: CASSVPREVVGNTEAFF
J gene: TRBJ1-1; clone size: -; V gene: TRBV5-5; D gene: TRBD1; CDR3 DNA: TGTGCCAGCAGCTCGGGACAGGTGAACACTGAAGCTTTCTTT; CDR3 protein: CASSSGQVNTEAFF
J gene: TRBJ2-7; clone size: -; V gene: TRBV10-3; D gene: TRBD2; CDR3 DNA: TGTGCCATCAGGACGGAGAGTCTACTAGCGGGAGACTACGAGCAGTACTTC; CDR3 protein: CAIRTESLLAGDYEQYF
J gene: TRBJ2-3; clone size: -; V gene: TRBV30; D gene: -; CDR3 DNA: TGTGCCTGGAGTGCCCAGGTCACAGATACGCAGTATTTT; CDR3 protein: CAWSAQVTDTQYF
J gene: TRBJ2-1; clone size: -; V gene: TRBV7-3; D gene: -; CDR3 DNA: TGTGCCAGCAGCTTAGTAGAAAGCTCCTACAATGAGCAGTTCTTC; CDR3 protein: CASSLVESSYNEQFF
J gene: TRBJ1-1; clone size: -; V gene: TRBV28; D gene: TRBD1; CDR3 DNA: TGTGCCAGCAGTGTTCCACAGGGGGCGGCGAACACTGAAGCTTTCTTT; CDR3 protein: CASSVPQGAANTEAFF
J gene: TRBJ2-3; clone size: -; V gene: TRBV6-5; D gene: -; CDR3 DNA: TGTGCCAGCAGTTCAATCTCTGGGCCCACAGATACGCAGTATTTT; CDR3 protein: CASSSISGPTDTQYF
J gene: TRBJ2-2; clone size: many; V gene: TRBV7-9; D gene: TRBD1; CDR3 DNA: TGTGCCAGCAGCTTACAGACAGGGGTCGGGGAGCTGTTTTTT; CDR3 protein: CASSLQTGVGELFF
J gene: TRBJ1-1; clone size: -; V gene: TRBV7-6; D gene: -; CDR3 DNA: TGTGCCAGCAGTCTGAATGTCCCTGAAGCTTTCTTT; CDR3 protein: CASSLNVPEAFF
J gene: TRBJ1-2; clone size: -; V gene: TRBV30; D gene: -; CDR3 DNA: TGTGCCTGGAGTAAAGGGAGAGGGTATGGCTACACCTTC; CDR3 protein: CAWSKGRGYGYTF
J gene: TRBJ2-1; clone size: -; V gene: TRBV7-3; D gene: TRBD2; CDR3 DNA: TGTGCCAGCAGCTTTGAAGGAAGACTAGCGGGAGGTATGGCCTACAATGAGCAGTTCTTC; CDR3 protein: CASSFEGRLAGGMAYNEQFF
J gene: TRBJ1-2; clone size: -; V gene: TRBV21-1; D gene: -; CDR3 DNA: TGTGCCAGCAGCACCATCCGGGAGTACCCCAAATATGGCTACACCTTC; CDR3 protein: CASSTIREYPKYGYTF
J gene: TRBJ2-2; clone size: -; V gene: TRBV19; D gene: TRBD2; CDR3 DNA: TGTGCCAGTAGGCCCCCGGGGGGCGGGGAGCTGTTTTTT; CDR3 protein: CASRPPGGGELFF
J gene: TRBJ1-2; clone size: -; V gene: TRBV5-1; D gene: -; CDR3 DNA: TGCGCCAGCAGCTTGGGGACGACGGCTAACTATGGCTACACCTTC; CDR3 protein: CASSLGTTANYGYTF
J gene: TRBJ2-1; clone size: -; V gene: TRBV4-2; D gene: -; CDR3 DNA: TGTGCCAGCAGCCAATCCCTGGGGAGAACTAGTTACTACAATGAGCAGTTCTTC; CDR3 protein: CASSQSLGRTSYYNEQFF
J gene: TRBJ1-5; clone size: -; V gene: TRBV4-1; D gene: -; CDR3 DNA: TGCGCCAGCAGCCAAGAAAGACAGGATTATAGCAATCAGCCCCAGCATTTT; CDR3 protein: CASSQERQDYSNQPQHF
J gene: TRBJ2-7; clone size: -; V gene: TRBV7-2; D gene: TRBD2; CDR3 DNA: TGTGCCAGCAGCACCCCCTTCGGGACTAGCGGGAGGCAGGACGAGCAGTACTTC; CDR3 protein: CASSTPFGTSGRQDEQYF
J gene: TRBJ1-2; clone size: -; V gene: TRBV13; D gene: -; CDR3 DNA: TGTGCCAGCAGCTTTGGACAGAAGAGCTACTATGGCTACACCTTC; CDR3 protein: CASSFGQKSYYGYTF
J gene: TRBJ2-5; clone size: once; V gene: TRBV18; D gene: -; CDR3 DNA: TGTGCCAGCTCCCGGGGGTCAGACCAAGAGACCCAGTACTTC; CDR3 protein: CASSRGSDQETQYF
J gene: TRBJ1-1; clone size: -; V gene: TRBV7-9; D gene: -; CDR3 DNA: TGTGCCAGCAGCTTAGACTCGTGGAACACTGAAGCTTTCTTT; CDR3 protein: CASSLDSWNTEAFF
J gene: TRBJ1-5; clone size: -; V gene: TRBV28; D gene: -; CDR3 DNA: TGTGCCAGCAGTACCAGGGTCTATAGCAATCAGCCCCAGCATTTT; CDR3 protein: CASSTRVYSNQPQHF
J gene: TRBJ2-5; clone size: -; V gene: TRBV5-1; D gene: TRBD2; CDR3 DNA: TGCGCCAGCAGCTTGGGCCTAGCGGGAGATGTGTCAGAGACCCAGTACTTC; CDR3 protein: CASSLGLAGDVSETQYF
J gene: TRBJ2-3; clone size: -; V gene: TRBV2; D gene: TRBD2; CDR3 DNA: TGTGCCAGCAGGCAGCGGGATTCGGACGCAGATACGCAGTATTTT; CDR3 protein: CASRQRDSDADTQYF
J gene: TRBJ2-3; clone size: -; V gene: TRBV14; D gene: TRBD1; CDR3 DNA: TGTGCCAGCAGCCTAAGGGGACAGAATACGCAGTATTTT; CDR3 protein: CASSLRGQNTQYF